These 27 T cell receptor beta chains share one sample of origin, sequenced in a study of OX40 agonist ivuxolimab in advanced cancers. Library preparation was by the immunoSEQ multiplex PCR assay. Drawn from immuneACCESS, this table holds only the in-frame rearrangements with V and J called that TCRdb kept. Clones are partly lost; checked studies trace under half to an unresolved V gene and leave the rest unexplained. The sample yields fewer than 55,000 clones; approximately 87% were counted once. The ten largest clones take up approximately 1.7% of the sample. The source material was CD4+ or CD8+ T cells sorted from blood, sampled in a trial of the OX40 agonist ivuxolimab. Receptors were obtained from an adult with an advanced solid tumor such as melanoma, head and neck, liver or kidney cancer.

The chain uses TRBV2 and TRBJ2-1; TRBD1 matches 8 bases. J lost 0 bases, V lost 6 bases, and 13 bases had no gene match. The CDR3 is 18 amino acids. From germline, CDR1 is SNHLY and CDR2 FYNNEI. Here the CDR3 reads CASRAGQGILGSYNEQFF. In nucleotides, the CDR3 is TGTGCCAGCAGGGCCGGACAGGGTATATTGGGCTCCTACAATGAGCAGTTCTTC.

The rearrangement uses TRBV4-1 and TRBJ1-1, with D possibly matching TRBD1 (5 bases). The ends were cut back, 1 base at V and 7 bases at J, with 13 bases in the middle. CDR3 length equals 14 residues. Germline CDR1 and CDR2: MGHRA and YSYEKL. Here the CDR3 reads CASSQGDGKIEAFF. DNA for the CDR3: TGCGCCAGCAGCCAAGGGGACGGTAAAATTGAAGCTTTCTTT.

This chain uses TRBV5-1 with TRBJ1-6; D unresolved. Germline loops: CDR1 SGHRS, CDR2 YFSETQ. There are 16 residues in the CDR3. V gave up 4 bases and J gave up 2 bases, with 13 bases separating them. Here the CDR3 DNA reads TGCGCCAGCAGCGTAGGGTCTAGGGCCTATAATTCACCCCTCCACTTT. Translated, it gives CASSVGSRAYNSPLHF.

This clone was counted a single time. The rearrangement links TRBV6-6 to TRBJ2-7; the D gene is possibly TRBD1 (6 bases). The CDR3 contains 15 residues. V was trimmed by 3 bases and J by 0 bases, leaving 12 bases between them. The germline CDR1 and CDR2 sequences are MNHNY and SVGAGI (reference sequence). The CDR3 protein is CASSYTGQSSYEQYF. The CDR3 bases are TGTGCCAGCAGTTATACGGGACAAAGCTCCTACGAGCAGTACTTC.

This chain joins TRBV6-5 and TRBJ1-1; maybe TRBD1 (5 bases). CDR3 length: 14 residues. In germline, CDR1 is MNHEY, CDR2 SVGAGI. Trimming stripped 2 bases from V and 4 bases from J, with 11 bases between. This CDR3 is CASSYRDYSTEAFF. DNA for the CDR3: TGTGCCAGCAGTTACAGGGACTATAGCACTGAAGCTTTCTTT.

V usage is TRBV5-1 and J usage is TRBJ2-5; no clear D gene. Trimming removed 3 bases at V and 0 bases at J, with 9 bases between. Germline V gene sequence: CDR1 SGHRS, CDR2 YFSETQ. This CDR3 region has 14 residues. The CDR3 DNA reads TGCGCCAGCAGCTCGCAGGTAAACCAAGAGACCCAGTACTTC. This gives the protein CASSSQVNQETQYF.

This clone showed up just once. V usage is TRBV2 and J usage is TRBJ1-5; no definite D call. V shed 3 bases and J shed 11 bases, with 11 bases lying between them. The CDR3 totals 12 residues. Looked up from germline, CDR1 is SNHLY and CDR2 is FYNNEI. The CDR3 loop reads CASSDTATAQHF. The CDR3 DNA reads as TGTGCCAGCAGTGACACAGCTACTGCCCAGCATTTT.

This chain joins TRBV9 and TRBJ2-7; the D gene is possibly TRBD1 (5 bases). CDR3 length: 14 amino acids. Germline CDR1 SGDLS, CDR2 YYNGEE. The germline V and J ends were trimmed by 4 bases and 0 bases, with 11 bases remaining between them. The CDR3 region is CASSLDSNSYEQYF. The CDR3 region has the DNA TGTGCCAGCAGCCTCGACAGTAACTCCTACGAGCAGTACTTC.

The chain links TRBV25-1 to TRBJ2-3; a possible D gene is TRBD1 (5 bases). V lost 1 base, J lost 6 bases, and 14 bases lay in between. The germline gives CDR1 MGHDK, CDR2 SYGVNS. This CDR3 has 15 residues. Written as DNA, the CDR3 is TGTGCCAGCAGTGAATTCGGGCAGGCAGGGGATACGCAGTATTTT. It yields the protein CASSEFGQAGDTQYF.

The V and J genes are TRBV11-2 and TRBJ2-2, with 7 positions matching TRBD2. CDR3 length: 17 amino acids. The junction had 8 bases not matched to a gene; V was cut back by 3 bases and J by 1 base. CDR1 and CDR2 from the germline V gene are SGHAT and FQNNGV. The CDR3 DNA follows: TGTGCCAGCAGCTTTAGGATGGGGGGGAAGAACACCGGGGAGCTGTTTTTT. Translated, it gives CASSFRMGGKNTGELFF.

The chain recombines TRBV11-2 with TRBJ2-1, with D maybe TRBD2 (6 bases). Trimming shortened V by 1 base and J by 9 bases, and 10 bases separated the two germline ends. The CDR3 has 13 residues. From germline, CDR1 is SGHAT and CDR2 FQNNGV. The CDR3 spells CASSLVTEGEQFF. CDR3 sequence (DNA): TGTGCCAGCAGCTTAGTGACGGAGGGTGAGCAGTTCTTC. The full variable domain, with the rest looked up from reference TRBV11-2 and TRBJ2-1, is EAGVAQSPRYKIIEKRQSVAFWCNPISGHATLYWYQQILGQGPKLLIQFQNNGVVDDSQLPKDRFSAERLKGVDSTLKIQPAKLEDSAVYLCASSLVTEGEQFFGPGTRLTVL.

This clone was seen a few times. V gene TRBV6-6 combines with J gene TRBJ1-4, with D hard to call. V lost 1 base to trimming and J lost 5 bases, with 5 bases between them. The length of the CDR3 is 13 residues. CDR1 MNHNY and CDR2 SVGAGI come from the germline V gene (reference sequence). This CDR3 reads CASSYYGNEKLFF. The DNA of the CDR3 is TGTGCCAGCAGTTACTATGGGAATGAAAAACTGTTTTTT.

The rearrangement links TRBV19 to TRBJ2-7; possible D gene TRBD2, 5 bases. The CDR3 sequence is 14 residues long. Trimming removed 4 bases at V and 1 base at J, with 11 bases between. Germline CDR1 is LNHDA and CDR2 is SQIVND (reference sequence). CDR3 sequence: CASSTRLSSYEQYF. In nucleotides, the CDR3 is TGTGCCAGTAGTACCCGACTAAGTTCCTACGAGCAGTACTTC.

The chain uses TRBV9 and TRBJ1-6; 9 bases fit TRBD1. The CDR3 length is 15 residues. Germline-derived CDR1 and CDR2 are SGDLS and YYNGEE. The V gene end was trimmed by 3 bases and the J gene end by 10 bases; junction bases not matched to a gene: 8. The chain's CDR3 is CASSGPGQGGSPLHF. CDR3 bases: TGTGCCAGCAGCGGGCCGGGACAGGGTGGGTCACCCCTCCACTTT. Full variable domain (missing parts from reference TRBV9 and TRBJ1-6): DSGVTQTPKHLITATGQRVTLRCSPRSGDLSVYWYQQSLDQGLQFLIQYYNGEERAKGNILERFSAQQFPDLHSELNLSSLELGDSALYFCASSGPGQGGSPLHFGNGTRLTVT.

The V and J genes are TRBV5-1 and TRBJ1-1; possible D gene TRBD1, 5 bases. Trimming removed 7 bases at V and 0 bases at J, with 13 bases between. CDR3 length: 14 amino acids. The germline V gene encodes CDR1 SGHRS and CDR2 YFSETQ. The CDR3 coding sequence is TGCGCCAGCTCGGCCGCAGGGATGAACACTGAAGCTTTCTTT. Translating gives CASSAAGMNTEAFF.

The chain recombines TRBV2 with TRBJ2-5; no definite D call. The CDR3 sequence is 11 residues long. Trimming pared 4 bases from V and 3 bases from J, leaving 3 bases between. The V gene's germline CDR1 is SNHLY and CDR2 FYNNEI. This CDR3 is CASSVEETQYF. The CDR3 nucleotides read TGTGCCAGCAGTGTGGAAGAGACCCAGTACTTC.

The chain uses TRBV28 and TRBJ1-1; TRBD1 matches 10 bases. This CDR3 comprises 12 residues. Trimming took 2 bases from V and 10 from J; bases not matched to a gene: 1. Germline assignment: CDR1 MDHEN and CDR2 SYDVKM. The CDR3 here is CASSLGQGGAFF. CDR3 nucleotide sequence: TGTGCCAGCAGTTTAGGACAGGGGGGAGCTTTCTTT.

The rearrangement uses TRBV6-6 and TRBJ1-5, with D maybe TRBD1 (5 bases). The germline CDR1 and CDR2 sequences are MNHNY and SVGAGI (reference sequence). The CDR3 length is 16 residues. V dropped 6 bases and J dropped 4 bases, with 19 bases sitting between them. The CDR3 DNA sequence: TGTGCCAGCAGAAACGCCGGGACCTTTGGGAATCAGCCCCAGCATTTT. Translating gives CASRNAGTFGNQPQHF.

This clone was observed once. The chain is built from TRBV7-9 and TRBJ1-2; the D is unclear. Trimming removed 1 base from V and 5 bases from J, with 5 bases in between. The CDR3 runs to 12 residues. Germline values: CDR1 SEHNR, CDR2 FQNEAQ (reference sequence). The CDR3 DNA sequence: TGTGCCAGCAGCTTAGAGCGGTATGGCTACACCTTC. Its protein product is CASSLERYGYTF.

The chain links TRBV19 to TRBJ2-7, with D perhaps matching TRBD2 (5 bases). Per germline, CDR1 LNHDA and CDR2 SQIVND (reference sequence). V was clipped by 9 bases and J by 6 bases, with 9 bases between them. This CDR3 is 10 amino acids long. CDR3 residues: CAREAGEQYV. The CDR3 region has the DNA TGTGCCAGGGAGGCAGGCGAGCAGTACGTC.

The rearrangement uses TRBV10-3 and TRBJ2-7; the match to TRBD2 covers 7 bases. CDR3 length: 16 residues. J gave up 2 bases and V 2 bases, and 9 bases lay outside the gene matches. The germline V gene has CDR1 ENHRY and CDR2 SYGVKD. DNA of the CDR3: TGTGCCATCAGTGAGCCGACTAGCTTAAGTACCTACGAGCAGTACTTC. Translating gives CAISEPTSLSTYEQYF.

V gene TRBV18 combines with J gene TRBJ1-2; the match to TRBD1 covers 9 bases. The J segment lost 3 bases and the V segment lost 1 base, leaving 3 bases of the junction unmatched. The CDR3 extends over 15 amino acids. CDR1 and CDR2 from the germline V gene are KGHSH and LQKENI. CDR3 DNA: TGTGCCAGCTCACCACGGACAGGGGCAGACTATGGCTACACCTTC. The encoded protein is CASSPRTGADYGYTF.

This chain links TRBV14 with TRBJ2-1; the match to TRBD1 covers 7 bases. V was clipped by 4 bases and J by 11 bases; unmatched bases: 8. CDR1 is SGHDN, CDR2 FVKESK, per germline. CDR3 length: 13 amino acids. CDR3 DNA: TGTGCCAGCAGCCGCGGACAGGCAACCAAGCAGTTCTTC. Translating gives CASSRGQATKQFF.

J is TRBJ2-7 and V is TRBV6-5, with 12 bases matching TRBD2. The CDR3 has 15 residues. V dropped 3 bases and J dropped 6; count of bases not matched to a gene: 6. Germline CDR1 and CDR2: MNHEY and SVGAGI. The chain's CDR3 is CASSYMTSGSSEQYF. The CDR3 coding sequence is TGTGCCAGCAGTTATATGACTAGCGGGAGTTCCGAGCAGTACTTC.

This chain connects TRBV28 to TRBJ2-7, with 8 bases lining up with TRBD2. The J segment lost 2 bases and the V segment lost 6 bases, leaving 3 bases of the junction unmatched. The CDR3 consists of 13 residues. Germline CDR1 reads MDHEN; CDR2 reads SYDVKM. The CDR3: CASRTSGTYEQYV. The CDR3 nucleotides are TGTGCCAGCAGAACTAGCGGCACCTACGAGCAGTACGTC.

The rearrangement uses TRBV11-3 and TRBJ2-5, with D possibly TRBD2 on 5 matching bases. Germline-derived CDR1 and CDR2 are SGHNT and YENEEA. V was clipped by 5 bases and J by 7 bases, with 14 bases between them. The CDR3 is 13 amino acids. The CDR3 DNA reads TGTGCCAGCAGCCCCGGGGAAAGGCGGACCCAGTACTTC. Translation gives CASSPGERRTQYF.

The rearrangement joins TRBV19 to TRBJ2-7, with D possibly matching TRBD1 (6 bases). Germline CDR1 and CDR2: LNHDA and SQIVND (reference sequence). Trimming left V 3 bases short and J 0 bases short, with 12 bases between. There are 15 residues in the CDR3. CDR3 in DNA: TGTGCCAGTAGTATCGTCGCAGGGGTCTCCTACGAGCAGTACTTC. This gives the protein CASSIVAGVSYEQYF.